The 9 T cell receptor beta chains given below trace back to one sample, sequenced in a study of T cell repertoires in cytomegalovirus infection. TCRdb re-derived calls from the reads in MiXCR, one entry per CDR3 protein. The sample contains hundreds of thousands of distinct CDR3 sequences, 17% of which appear only once. The material sequenced was PBMCs. These receptors were obtained from a human donor in good health (CMV status not recorded). Some clones in this sample may be carry-over from other donors' samples.

This clonotype has more than one count but fewer than ten. The chain employs TRBV20-1 and TRBJ1-1, with no clear D. Trimming cost V 4 bases and J 1 base, with 13 bases left between them. Germline V gene data show CDR1 as DFQATT and CDR2 as SNEGSKA (reference sequence). This CDR3 has 14 amino acids. CDR3 residues: CSAKLQPANTEAFF. The CDR3 DNA is TGCAGTGCTAAACTACAGCCTGCGAACACTGAAGCTTTCTTT.

Within the sample, this clonotype is medium-sized. This rearrangement joins TRBV2 to TRBJ2-3; 8 bases fit TRBD1. This CDR3 region has 14 residues. CDR1 is SNHLY and CDR2 is FYNNEI in the germline V gene. Trimming cost V 5 bases and J 4 bases; bases outside gene matches: 5. The CDR3 reads CASSPGTGPDTQYF. The CDR3 region has the DNA TGTGCCAGCAGTCCCGGGACAGGACCAGATACGCAGTATTTT.

This clonotype was observed at least ten times. The V call is TRBV28, the J call TRBJ2-5; 8 bases are shared with TRBD1. After removal of 5 bases from V and 2 bases from J, the junction contained 7 bases not matched to a gene. Germline V gene lookup returns CDR1 MDHEN and CDR2 SYDVKM. The CDR3 runs to 15 residues. The CDR3 DNA sequence: TGTGCCAGCAGTCCGTCCGGACAGGGACAAGAGACCCAGTACTTC. As protein: CASSPSGQGQETQYF.

To note about this clonotype: It may be a read error: a sequence one base away is much more abundant. The V call is TRBV2, the J call TRBJ1-2; the D is unclear. Trimming cost V 5 bases and J 2 bases, with 3 bases left between them. There are 11 residues in the CDR3. CDR1 SNHLY and CDR2 FYNNEI come from the germline V gene. Here the CDR3 reads CASSNNYGYTF. The CDR3 region has the DNA TGTGCCAGCAGTAACAACTATGGCTACACCTTC.

The rearrangement uses TRBV4-1 and TRBJ2-1, with 8 bases identical to TRBD2. The J segment lost 4 bases and the V segment lost 5 bases, leaving 10 bases of the junction unmatched. Germline CDR1 and CDR2: MGHRA and YSYEKL. The CDR3 is 16 amino acids. The CDR3 reads CASSKASSGLYNEQFF. The CDR3 coding sequence is TGCGCCAGCAGCAAAGCCTCTAGCGGGCTTTACAATGAGCAGTTCTTC.

This clonotype has just a few counts. The chain is built from TRBV12-3 or TRBV12-4 and TRBJ2-3; a possible D gene is TRBD1 (5 bases). V gave up 5 bases and J gave up 4 bases, with 13 bases separating them. The CDR3 covers 14 residues. CDR3 loop: CASSKSQGPDTQYF. The CDR3, as DNA: TGTGCCAGCAGTAAATCCCAGGGTCCAGATACGCAGTATTTT.

This clonotype showed up just a few times. The chain is built from TRBV5-1 and TRBJ2-1; tentatively, D is TRBD1 (7 bases). V was cut by 0 bases and J by 3 bases, with 22 bases left in between. There are 19 residues in the CDR3. Germline lookup yields CDR1 SGHRS and CDR2 YFSETQ. The CDR3 bases are TGCGCCAGCAGCTTGGTAGGGGTACGTAGACAGGGAGGCTACAATGAGCAGTTCTTC. Translation gives CASSLVGVRRQGGYNEQFF.

CDR3 residues: CSARGQGPYNEQFF. In DNA form, the CDR3 reads TGCAGTGCTAGAGGACAGGGGCCTTACAATGAGCAGTTCTTC. The chain carries TRBV20-1 and TRBJ2-1; TRBD1 matches 8 bases. The V gene's germline CDR1 is DFQATT and CDR2 SNEGSKA (reference sequence). V gave up 1 base and J gave up 4 bases; unmatched junction bases: 3. The CDR3 is 14 amino acids.

The chain employs TRBV2 and TRBJ1-6; unclear D gene. Between the trimmed V and J ends, which lost 7 bases and 15 bases, there was a span of 22 bases. This CDR3 has 14 amino acids. Germline V gene sequence: CDR1 SNHLY, CDR2 FYNNEI. CDR3: CASNLPPGEEGLHF. In DNA, the CDR3 is TGTGCCAGCAACCTCCCCCCCGGGGAAGAGGGCCTCCACTTT.